Below, one T cell receptor (beta chain) is given with its context. There are 15 residues in the CDR3. The J segment lost 2 bases and the V segment lost 5 bases, leaving 8 bases of the junction unmatched. Per germline, CDR1 MNHEY and CDR2 SVGAGI. The data stem from a study of blood T cell repertoires in COVID-19. Study information: There were acute and convalescent COVID-19 samples, and they came from the United States, Italy and Spain. Sources were T cells, B-cell-depleted T cells, or PBMCs; the material itself was cDNA or gDNA.

As handled by the study authors: Amplification with reference gene primers provided the estimates of nucleated cell counts. The repertoire was sequenced with immunoSEQ multiplex PCR; TCRdb's copy has only in-frame clones and lacks some. That table furnishes V, J and clone size, whereas the DNA furnished D and trimming. The data contain roughly 230,000 clones, roughly 81% of them seen just once; the ten biggest clones take up 4%. Sequenced: peripheral blood. The rearrangement links TRBV6-5 to TRBJ2-7, with TRBD2 identical over 8 bases. The TCR sequence derives from a man between 50 and 59 years old with acute or convalescent COVID-19. CDR3 nucleotide sequence: TGTGCCAGCAGTCTACTAGCGGCCGGCGCCTACGAGCAGTACTTC. Protein: CASSLLAAGAYEQYF.